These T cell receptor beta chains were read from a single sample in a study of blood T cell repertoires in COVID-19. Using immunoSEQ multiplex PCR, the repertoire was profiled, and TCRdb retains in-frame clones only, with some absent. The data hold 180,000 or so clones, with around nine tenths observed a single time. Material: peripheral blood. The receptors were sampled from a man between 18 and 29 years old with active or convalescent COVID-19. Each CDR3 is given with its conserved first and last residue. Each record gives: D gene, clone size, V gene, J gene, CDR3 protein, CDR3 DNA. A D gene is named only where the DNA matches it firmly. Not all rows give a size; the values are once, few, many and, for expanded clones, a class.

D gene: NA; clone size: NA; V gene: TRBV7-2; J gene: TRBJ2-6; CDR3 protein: CASSLEDSYFSGANVLTF; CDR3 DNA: TGTGCCAGCAGCTTAGAGGACAGCTACTTTTCTGGGGCCAACGTCCTGACTTTC
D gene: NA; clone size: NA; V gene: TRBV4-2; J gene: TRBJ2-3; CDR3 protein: CASSQDGSGEGTDTQYF; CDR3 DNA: TGTGCCAGCAGCCAAGACGGCTCGGGGGAAGGGACAGATACGCAGTATTTT
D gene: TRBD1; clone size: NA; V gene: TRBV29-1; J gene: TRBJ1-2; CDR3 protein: CSVHGTGTYGYTF; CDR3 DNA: TGCAGCGTACACGGGACAGGGACCTATGGCTACACCTTC
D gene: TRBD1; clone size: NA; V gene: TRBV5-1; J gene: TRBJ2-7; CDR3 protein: CASSLQTGSYEQYF; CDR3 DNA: TGCGCCAGCAGCCTCCAGACAGGGTCCTACGAGCAGTACTTC
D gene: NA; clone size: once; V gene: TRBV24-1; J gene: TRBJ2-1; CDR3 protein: CATSDFTNNEQFF; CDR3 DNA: TGTGCCACCAGTGATTTCACAAACAATGAGCAGTTCTTC
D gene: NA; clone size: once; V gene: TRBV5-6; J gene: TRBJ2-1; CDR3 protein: CASSAALVNEQFF; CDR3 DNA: TGTGCCAGCAGCGCCGCACTAGTTAATGAGCAGTTCTTC
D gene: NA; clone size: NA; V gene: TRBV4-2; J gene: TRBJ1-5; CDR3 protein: CASSLTGADQPQHF; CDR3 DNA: TGTGCCAGCAGCCTCACAGGTGCCGATCAGCCCCAGCATTTT
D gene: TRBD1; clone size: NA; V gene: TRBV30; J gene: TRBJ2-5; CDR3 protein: CAWGPRTGRETQYF; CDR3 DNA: TGTGCCTGGGGCCCCCGGACAGGGCGAGAGACCCAGTACTTC
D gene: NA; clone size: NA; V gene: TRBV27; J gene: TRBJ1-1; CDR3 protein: CASSQGRTEAFF; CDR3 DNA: TGTGCCAGCAGTCAGGGAAGGACTGAAGCTTTCTTT
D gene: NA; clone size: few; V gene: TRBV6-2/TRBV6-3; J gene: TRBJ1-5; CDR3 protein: CASSYSIITGQTSNQPQHF; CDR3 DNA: TGTGCCAGCAGTTACTCGATTATCACAGGTCAGACCAGCAATCAGCCCCAGCATTTT
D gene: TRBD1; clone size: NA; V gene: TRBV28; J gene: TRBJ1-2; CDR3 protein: CASQAISNPSHVITGGDPHYGYTF; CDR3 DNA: TGTGCCAGCCAGGCCATCTCAAACCCTTCACACGTGATTACAGGGGGCGACCCCCACTATGGCTACACCTTC
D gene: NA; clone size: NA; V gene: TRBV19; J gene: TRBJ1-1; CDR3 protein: CASSIGAVTEAFF; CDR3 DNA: TGTGCCAGTAGTATTGGGGCAGTAACTGAAGCTTTCTTT
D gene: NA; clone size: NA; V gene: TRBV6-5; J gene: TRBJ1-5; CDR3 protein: CASSQLGGFNQPQHF; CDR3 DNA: TGTGCCAGCAGTCAACTCGGGGGGTTTAATCAGCCCCAGCATTTT
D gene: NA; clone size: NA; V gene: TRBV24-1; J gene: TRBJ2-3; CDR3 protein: CATLDSPQPHSRTDTQYF; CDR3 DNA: TGTGCCACCCTAGACTCTCCTCAACCTCATTCACGCACAGATACGCAGTATTTT
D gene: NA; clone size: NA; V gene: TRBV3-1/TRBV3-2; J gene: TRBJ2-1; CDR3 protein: CASSYPGSNEQFF; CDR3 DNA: TGTGCCAGCAGCTACCCAGGGTCCAATGAGCAGTTCTTC
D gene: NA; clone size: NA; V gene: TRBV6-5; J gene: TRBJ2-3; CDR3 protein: CASSLSGVRPDTQYF; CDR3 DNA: TGTGCCAGCAGCTTATCGGGAGTCCGCCCAGATACGCAGTATTTT
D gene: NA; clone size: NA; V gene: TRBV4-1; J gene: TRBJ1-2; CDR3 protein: CASSLPGSGHGYTF; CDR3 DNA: TGCGCCAGCAGTCTCCCTGGGTCTGGGCATGGCTACACCTTC
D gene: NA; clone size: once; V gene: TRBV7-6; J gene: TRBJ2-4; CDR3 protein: CASSLGVEQGKNIQYF; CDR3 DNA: TGTGCCAGCAGCTTAGGGGTGGAGCAGGGGAAAAACATTCAGTACTTC
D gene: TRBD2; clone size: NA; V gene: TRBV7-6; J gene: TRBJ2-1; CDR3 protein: CASSSDAGVMGKNEQFF; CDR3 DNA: TGTGCCAGCAGTTCCGACGCGGGAGTCATGGGGAAAAATGAGCAGTTCTTC
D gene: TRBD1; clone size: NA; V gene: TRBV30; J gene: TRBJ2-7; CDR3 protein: CAWSRDRAEQYF; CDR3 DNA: TGTGCCTGGAGCCGGGACAGGGCCGAGCAGTACTTC
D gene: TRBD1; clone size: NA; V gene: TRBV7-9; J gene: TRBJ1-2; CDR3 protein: CASSQGQGHGYTF; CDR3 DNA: TGTGCCAGCAGCCAAGGACAGGGCCATGGCTACACCTTC
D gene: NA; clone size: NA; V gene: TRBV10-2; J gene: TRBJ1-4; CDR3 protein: CASSEQGANEKLFF; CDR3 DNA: TGCGCCAGCAGTGAGCAGGGTGCTAATGAAAAACTGTTTTTT
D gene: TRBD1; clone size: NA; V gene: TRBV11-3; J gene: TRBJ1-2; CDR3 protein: CASSQGTGPYGYTF; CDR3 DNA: TGTGCCAGCAGCCAGGGGACAGGCCCCTATGGCTACACCTTC
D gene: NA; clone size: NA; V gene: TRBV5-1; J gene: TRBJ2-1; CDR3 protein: CASSLVGGLLNNEQFF; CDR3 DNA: TGCGCCAGCAGCTTGGTGGGGGGACTGCTTAACAATGAGCAGTTCTTC
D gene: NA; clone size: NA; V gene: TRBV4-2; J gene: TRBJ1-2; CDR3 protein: CASSEGTVTGDGYTF; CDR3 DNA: TGTGCCAGCAGCGAGGGCACGGTGACGGGGGATGGCTACACCTTC
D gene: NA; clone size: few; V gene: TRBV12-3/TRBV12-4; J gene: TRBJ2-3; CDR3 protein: CASSVGTDTQYF; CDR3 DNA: TGTGCCAGCAGCGTCGGCACAGATACGCAGTATTTT
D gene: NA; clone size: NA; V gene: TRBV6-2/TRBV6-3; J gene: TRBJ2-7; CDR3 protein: CASSYSPARSSYEQYF; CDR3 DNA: TGTGCCAGCAGTTACTCTCCAGCGAGGAGCTCCTACGAGCAGTACTTC
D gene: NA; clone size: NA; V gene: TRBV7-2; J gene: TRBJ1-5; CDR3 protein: CASSFNQNQPQHF; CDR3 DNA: TGTGCCAGCAGCTTTAATCAGAATCAGCCCCAGCATTTT